The sequence of this T cell receptor beta chain was determined in a study of shared clonotypes between healthy human individuals. TCRdb's table, derived via immunoSEQ multiplex PCR, lists solely in-frame clones and lacks some. The sample lists 2 million to 2.5 million clones, 92% seen once, with 0.37% in the top ten. Every contributor of samples was a Caucasian grown-up residing in Nashville, Tennessee. The sample comprised naive CD4+ T cells from PBMCs. The subset: CD45RA+ positively selected. The origin of this receptor is a young man in good health. Some clones in this sample may be carry-over from other donors' samples.

The CDR3 DNA sequence: TGTGCCAGCAGTTACTCGAACAGGGGCTGGGCAGATACGCAGTATTTT. Its protein is CASSYSNRGWADTQYF. The J gene is TRBJ2-3, the V gene TRBV6-5; 7 positions agree with TRBD1. V lost 0 bases and J lost 4; bases outside the gene matches: 7. The CDR3 has 16 amino acids. Germline values: CDR1 MNHEY, CDR2 SVGAGI.